This T cell receptor beta chain was recovered during a study of blood T cells in healthy people across ages. Germline V gene sequence: CDR1 SGHTA, CDR2 FQGNSA. The CDR3 has 14 residues. Trimming pared 6 bases from V and 4 bases from J, leaving 15 bases between. Next came a second PCR, run for about 6 to 12 cycles, which used a sample-barcoded 5' primer along with a J-beta primer mix. Unique molecular identifiers of 12 random nucleotides labeled each cDNA. TCRdb re-called the 5' RACE reads with MiXCR, one entry per CDR3 protein. The profile covers over 1.5 million distinct CDR3 sequences, with approximately 50% appearing a single time and roughly 2.1% taken by the ten largest.

The gene calls are TRBV7-2 and TRBJ1-2; D might be TRBD1 (6 bases). The sample comprised blood. This TCR was recovered from a woman aged 35 to 49 in good health. As DNA, the CDR3 is TGTGCCAGCAGGCCCCAGGGGACCCTCTATGGCTACACCTTC. Its translation: CASRPQGTLYGYTF.